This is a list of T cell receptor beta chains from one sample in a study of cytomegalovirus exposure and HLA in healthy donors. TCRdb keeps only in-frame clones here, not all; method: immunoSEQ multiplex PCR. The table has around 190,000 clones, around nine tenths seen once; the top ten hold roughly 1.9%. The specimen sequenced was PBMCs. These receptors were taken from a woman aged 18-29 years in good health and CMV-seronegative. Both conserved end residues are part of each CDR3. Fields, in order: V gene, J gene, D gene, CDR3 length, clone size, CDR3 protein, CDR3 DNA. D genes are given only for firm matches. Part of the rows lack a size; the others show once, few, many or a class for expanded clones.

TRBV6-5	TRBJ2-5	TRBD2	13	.	CASKLADQETQYF	TGTGCCAGCAAACTAGCGGATCAAGAGACCCAGTACTTC
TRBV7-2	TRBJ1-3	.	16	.	CASSPRVGRAGNTIYF	TGTGCCAGCAGCCCTCGGGTAGGGCGGGCTGGAAACACCATATATTTT
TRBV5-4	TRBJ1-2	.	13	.	CASSSQGNYGYTF	TGTGCCAGCAGCTCCCAGGGGAACTATGGCTACACCTTC
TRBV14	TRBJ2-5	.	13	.	CASSQVSAGTQYF	TGTGCCAGCAGCCAAGTTTCTGCCGGGACCCAGTACTTC
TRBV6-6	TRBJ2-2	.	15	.	CASSYGQSGTGELFF	TGTGCCAGCAGTTACGGCCAGTCGGGCACCGGGGAGCTGTTTTTT
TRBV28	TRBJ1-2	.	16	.	CASSLGGAGGTYGYTF	TGTGCCAGCAGTTTAGGGGGGGCAGGCGGAACATATGGCTACACCTTC
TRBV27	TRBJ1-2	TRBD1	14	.	CASRPPGQHYGYTF	TGTGCCAGCAGGCCTCCGGGACAGCACTATGGCTACACCTTC
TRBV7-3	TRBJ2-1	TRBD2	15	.	CASSSSSGSVNEQFF	TGTGCCAGCAGCTCGTCTAGCGGGAGTGTCAATGAGCAGTTCTTC
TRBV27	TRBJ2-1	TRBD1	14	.	CASSTRDRGHEQFF	TGTGCCAGCAGTACCCGGGACAGGGGGCATGAGCAGTTCTTC
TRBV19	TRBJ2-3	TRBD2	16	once	CASSIKAGDRTDTQYF	TGTGCCAGTAGTATCAAAGCGGGGGACCGCACAGATACGCAGTATTTT
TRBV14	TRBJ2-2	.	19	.	CASSQEPWGTHANTGELFF	TGTGCCAGCAGCCAAGAGCCGTGGGGGACACACGCGAACACCGGGGAGCTGTTTTTT
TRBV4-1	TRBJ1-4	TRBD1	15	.	CASSQEGQGDEKLFF	TGCGCCAGCAGCCAGGAAGGACAGGGGGATGAAAAACTGTTTTTT
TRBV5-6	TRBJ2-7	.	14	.	CASSLGTATYEQYF	TGTGCCAGCAGCTTGGGGACAGCAACCTACGAGCAGTACTTC
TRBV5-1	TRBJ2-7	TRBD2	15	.	CASSLGTSPGYEQYF	TGCGCCAGCAGCTTGGGGACTAGTCCGGGCTACGAGCAGTACTTC
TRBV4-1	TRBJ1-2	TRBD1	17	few	CASSQDVLGQGSYGYTF	TGCGCCAGCAGCCAAGATGTTCTGGGACAGGGGAGCTATGGCTACACCTTC
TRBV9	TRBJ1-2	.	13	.	CASSVDTGYGYTF	TGTGCCAGCAGCGTAGATACGGGCTATGGCTACACCTTC
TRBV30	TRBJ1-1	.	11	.	CAWSVYNEAFF	TGTGCCTGGAGTGTATATAATGAAGCTTTCTTT
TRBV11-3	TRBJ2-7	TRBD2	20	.	CASSLARTSGRALPRAEQYF	TGTGCCAGCAGCTTAGCAAGGACTAGCGGGAGGGCCCTTCCCAGGGCCGAGCAGTACTTC
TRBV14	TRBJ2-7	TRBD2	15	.	CASSPWTSGVYEQYF	TGTGCCAGCAGCCCCTGGACTAGCGGGGTGTACGAGCAGTACTTC
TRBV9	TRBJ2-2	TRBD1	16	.	CASSGLGQANTGELFF	TGTGCCAGCAGCGGCCTGGGACAGGCTAACACCGGGGAGCTGTTTTTT
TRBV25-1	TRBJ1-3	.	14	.	CASGGGLSRNTIYF	TGTGCCAGCGGCGGCGGGTTATCAAGAAACACCATATATTTT
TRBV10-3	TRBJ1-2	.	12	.	CAITKTGYGYTF	TGTGCCATCACCAAAACAGGGTATGGCTACACCTTC